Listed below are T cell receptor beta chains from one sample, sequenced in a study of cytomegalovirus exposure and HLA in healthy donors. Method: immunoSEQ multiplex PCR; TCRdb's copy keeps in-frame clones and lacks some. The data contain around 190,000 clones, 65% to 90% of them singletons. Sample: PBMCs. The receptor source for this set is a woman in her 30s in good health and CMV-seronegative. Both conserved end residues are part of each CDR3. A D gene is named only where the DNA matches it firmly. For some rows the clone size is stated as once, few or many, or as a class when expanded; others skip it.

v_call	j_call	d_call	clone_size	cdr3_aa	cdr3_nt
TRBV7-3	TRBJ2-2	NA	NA	CASSLGLSTGELFF	TGTGCCAGCAGCCTGGGACTTTCAACCGGGGAGCTGTTTTTT
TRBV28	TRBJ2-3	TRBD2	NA	CASSPHSTSRRTDTQYF	TGTGCCAGCAGTCCCCACTCGACTAGCCGACGCACAGATACGCAGTATTTT
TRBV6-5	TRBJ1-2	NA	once	CASSYVGGARAYTF	TGTGCCAGCAGTTATGTCGGCGGGGCTCGGGCCTACACCTTC
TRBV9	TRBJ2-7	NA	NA	CASSPRAPERGYEQYF	TGTGCCAGCAGCCCGCGAGCCCCCGAACGCGGCTACGAGCAGTACTTC
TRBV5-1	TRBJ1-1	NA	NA	CARVERGQGTEAFF	TGCGCCAGGGTGGAAAGGGGCCAAGGCACTGAAGCTTTCTTT
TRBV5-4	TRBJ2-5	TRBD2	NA	CASSLVSSGPQETQYF	TGTGCCAGCAGCTTGGTTTCTAGCGGGCCCCAAGAGACCCAGTACTTC
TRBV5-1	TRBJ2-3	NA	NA	CASSSQAGLTDTQYF	TGCGCCAGCAGCTCCCAGGCGGGGCTCACAGATACGCAGTATTTT
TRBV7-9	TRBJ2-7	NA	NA	CASSDEGWGESSYEQYF	TGTGCCAGCAGCGACGAAGGGTGGGGAGAGAGCTCCTACGAGCAGTACTTC
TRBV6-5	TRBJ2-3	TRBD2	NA	CASSYTSGGLTDTQYF	TGTGCCAGCAGTTACACTAGCGGGGGGTTAACAGATACGCAGTATTTT
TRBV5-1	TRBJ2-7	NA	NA	CASSRDSNSDEQYF	TGCGCCAGCAGCCGGGACTCCAATTCCGACGAGCAGTACTTC
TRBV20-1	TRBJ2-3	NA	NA	CSATQMDTQYF	TGCAGTGCTACTCAGATGGATACGCAGTATTTT
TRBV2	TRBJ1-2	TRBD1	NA	CASRSDRGRGGYTF	TGTGCCAGCAGATCGGACAGGGGGCGCGGAGGCTACACCTTC
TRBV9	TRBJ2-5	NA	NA	CASSAAAGPEETQYF	TGTGCCAGCAGCGCAGCTGCGGGGCCAGAGGAGACCCAGTACTTC
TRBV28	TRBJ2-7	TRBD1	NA	CASSLYRGLYEQYF	TGTGCCAGCAGTTTATACAGGGGGCTCTACGAGCAGTACTTC
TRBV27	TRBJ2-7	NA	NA	CASSSFSGGHYEQYF	TGTGCCAGCAGTTCCTTTTCGGGCGGACACTACGAGCAGTACTTC
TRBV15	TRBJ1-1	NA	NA	CATSGTQKNTEAFF	TGTGCCACCAGCGGAACACAGAAGAACACTGAAGCTTTCTTT
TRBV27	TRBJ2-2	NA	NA	CASSLFLSGELFF	TGTGCCAGCAGTTTATTTTTGAGTGGGGAGCTGTTTTTT
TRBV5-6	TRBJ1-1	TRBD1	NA	CASSSQTGGPNTEAFF	TGTGCCAGCAGCTCGCAGACAGGGGGTCCGAACACTGAAGCTTTCTTT
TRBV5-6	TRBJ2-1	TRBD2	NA	CASSFAPTSGGGNEQFF	TGTGCCAGCAGCTTTGCCCCCACTAGCGGCGGAGGCAATGAGCAGTTCTTC
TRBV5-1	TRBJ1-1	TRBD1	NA	CASSWTGARDTEAFF	TGCGCCAGCAGCTGGACAGGGGCGAGGGACACTGAAGCTTTCTTT
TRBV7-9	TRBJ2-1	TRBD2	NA	CASSSYLAGVGNEQFF	TGTGCCAGCAGCTCATATCTAGCGGGAGTCGGCAATGAGCAGTTCTTC
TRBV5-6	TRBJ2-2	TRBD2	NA	CASSFRLAGAVTGELFF	TGTGCCAGCAGCTTTCGACTAGCGGGGGCCGTCACCGGGGAGCTGTTTTTT
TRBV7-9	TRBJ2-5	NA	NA	CASTSRDQRGETQYF	TGTGCCAGCACGAGCCGGGACCAAAGGGGGGAGACCCAGTACTTC
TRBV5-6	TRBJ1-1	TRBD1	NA	CASSLIQGADTEAFF	TGTGCCAGCAGCTTGATACAGGGGGCTGACACTGAAGCTTTCTTT
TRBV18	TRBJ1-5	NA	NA	CASSPQQGIGNQPQHF	TGTGCCAGCTCACCTCAGCAGGGTATAGGCAATCAGCCCCAGCATTTT
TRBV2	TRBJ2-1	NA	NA	CASREDVYNEQFF	TGTGCCAGCAGGGAGGACGTCTACAATGAGCAGTTCTTC
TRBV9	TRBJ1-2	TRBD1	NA	CASSRNGQEDGYTF	TGTGCCAGCAGCCGGAACGGACAGGAGGATGGCTACACCTTC
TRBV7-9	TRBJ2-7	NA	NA	CASSLASGVAFFSYEQYF	TGTGCCAGCAGCTTAGCATCGGGAGTCGCCTTTTTCTCCTACGAGCAGTACTTC
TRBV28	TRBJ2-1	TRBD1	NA	CASSQQGNNEQFF	TGTGCCAGCAGTCAACAGGGGAACAATGAGCAGTTCTTC
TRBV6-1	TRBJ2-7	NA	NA	CASSKELMSHEQYF	TGTGCCAGCAGTAAGGAGCTAATGTCCCACGAGCAGTACTTC
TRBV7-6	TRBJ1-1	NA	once	CASSLRSIDGNTEAFF	TGTGCCAGCAGCTTAAGGAGTATCGACGGGAACACTGAAGCTTTCTTT
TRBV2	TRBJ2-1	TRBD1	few	CASKGAEQFF	TGTGCCAGCAAGGGGGCCGAGCAGTTCTTC
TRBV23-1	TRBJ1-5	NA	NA	CASSQRGSSNQPQHF	TGCGCCAGCAGTCAAAGAGGATCTAGCAATCAGCCCCAGCATTTT
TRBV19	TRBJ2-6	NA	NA	CASSTSSTGANVLTF	TGTGCCAGTAGTACTAGTAGTACTGGGGCCAACGTCCTGACTTTC
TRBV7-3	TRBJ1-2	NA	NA	CASSPGVGGYGYTF	TGTGCCAGCTCCCCTGGGGTTGGAGGCTATGGCTACACCTTC
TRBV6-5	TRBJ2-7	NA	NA	CASSYSRDTEYEQYF	TGTGCCAGCAGTTACTCGAGGGACACCGAATACGAGCAGTACTTC
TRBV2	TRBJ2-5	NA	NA	CASSGQTQETQYF	TGTGCCAGCAGTGGACAGACGCAAGAGACCCAGTACTTC
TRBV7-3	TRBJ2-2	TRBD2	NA	CASSPSGGSPTGELFF	TGTGCCAGCAGCCCTAGCGGGGGGAGCCCCACCGGGGAGCTGTTTTTT
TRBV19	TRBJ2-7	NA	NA	CASSIPSHEQYF	TGTGCCAGTAGTATCCCTAGCCACGAGCAGTACTTC
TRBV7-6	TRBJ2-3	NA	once	CASSLAEGTDTQYF	TGTGCCAGCAGCTTAGCGGAGGGCACAGATACGCAGTATTTT
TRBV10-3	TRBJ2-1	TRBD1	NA	CAISGLDRGSYNEQFF	TGTGCCATCAGTGGGTTAGACAGGGGGAGCTACAATGAGCAGTTCTTC
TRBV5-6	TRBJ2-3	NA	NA	CASSYRTDRTDTQYF	TGTGCCAGCAGCTACCGGACAGATCGCACAGATACGCAGTATTTT
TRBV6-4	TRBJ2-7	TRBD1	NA	CASSPGPGGFYEQYF	TGTGCCAGCTCCCCGGGGCCAGGGGGATTCTACGAGCAGTACTTC
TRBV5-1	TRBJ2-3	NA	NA	CASSSLLERDTQYF	TGCGCCAGCAGCTCTTTACTAGAAAGAGATACGCAGTATTTT
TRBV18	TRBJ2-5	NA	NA	CASSPGTGQETQYF	TGTGCCAGCTCACCCGGCACGGGCCAAGAGACCCAGTACTTC
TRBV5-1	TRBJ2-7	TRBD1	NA	CASSLGGTGPYEQYF	TGCGCCAGCAGCTTGGGGGGGACAGGTCCCTACGAGCAGTACTTC
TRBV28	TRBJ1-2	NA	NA	CASSTYYGYTF	TGTGCCAGCAGTACTTACTATGGCTACACCTTC
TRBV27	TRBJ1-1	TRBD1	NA	CASRQGAGEAFF	TGTGCCAGTAGACAGGGGGCGGGTGAAGCTTTCTTT
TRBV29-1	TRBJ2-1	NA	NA	CSVDRGSRYEQFF	TGCAGCGTTGACAGGGGTTCACGGTATGAGCAGTTCTTC
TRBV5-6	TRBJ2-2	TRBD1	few	CASSYGQAFTGELFF	TGTGCCAGCAGCTACGGACAGGCTTTCACCGGGGAGCTGTTTTTT
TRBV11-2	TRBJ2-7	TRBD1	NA	CASTLEWGQSYEQYF	TGTGCCAGCACCTTAGAGTGGGGACAGTCTTACGAGCAGTACTTC
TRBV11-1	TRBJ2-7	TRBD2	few	CASSPWTSGAYEQYF	TGTGCCAGCAGCCCCTGGACTAGCGGGGCCTACGAGCAGTACTTC
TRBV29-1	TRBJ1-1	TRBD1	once	CSAGGQGSSEAFF	TGCAGCGCGGGGGGACAGGGGAGTTCTGAAGCTTTCTTT
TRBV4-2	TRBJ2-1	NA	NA	CASSQGSLNNEQFF	TGTGCCAGCAGCCAAGGCAGTTTAAACAATGAGCAGTTCTTC
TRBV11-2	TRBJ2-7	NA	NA	CASSSTGVSYEQYF	TGTGCCAGCAGCTCCACGGGGGTTTCCTACGAGCAGTACTTC